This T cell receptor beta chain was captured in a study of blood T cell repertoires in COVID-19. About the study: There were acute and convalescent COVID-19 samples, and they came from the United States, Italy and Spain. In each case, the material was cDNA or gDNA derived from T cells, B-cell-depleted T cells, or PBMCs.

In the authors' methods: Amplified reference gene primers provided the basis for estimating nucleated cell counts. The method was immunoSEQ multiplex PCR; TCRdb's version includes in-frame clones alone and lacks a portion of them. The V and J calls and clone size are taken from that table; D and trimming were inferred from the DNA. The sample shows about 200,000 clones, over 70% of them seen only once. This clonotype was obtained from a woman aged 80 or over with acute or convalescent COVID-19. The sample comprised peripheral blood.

CDR3 nucleotides: TGTGCCAGCAGTGAGGGACAGGTTCGCAATTCACCCCTCCACTTT. Residues: CASSEGQVRNSPLHF. V gene TRBV6-1 combines with J gene TRBJ1-6; TRBD1 aligns across 8 bases. In germline, CDR1 is MNHNS, CDR2 SASEGT. V lost 3 bases and J lost 7; bases outside the gene matches: 5. The CDR3 contains 15 residues.